This T cell receptor beta chain is drawn from a study of shared clonotypes between healthy human individuals (TCRdb year 2020). For the wider study: Two women and a few men aged 18 to 49 years were included in the cohort. For each donor, CD4 naive and CD4 memory were each given three plates, CD8 naive was given two plates, and CD8 memory was given one plate. To increase sequencing depth and limit assay-specific biases, TCR repertoire library preparation and sequencing were carried out by different laboratories using diverse techniques. To estimate repertoire size and how much clonotypes are shared between individuals, the study performed deep sequencing of blood TCR repertoires from 4 to 6 healthy adults. Each donor's leukapheresis produced roughly between roughly 0.9 and 8.9 billion PBMCs. Summary of the overall study and its limitations: Because the study included a small number of donors, the genetic and exposure-history diversity represented was limited. Naive subsets generally had larger estimated clonotype richness than memory subsets. Rarefaction of sorted-subset datasets indicated incomplete sequencing despite the large sequencing depth. Only blood was sampled, and tissue TCR repertoires likely differ from those in blood. Higher generation probabilities were observed for clonotypes shared by all four sorted-subset donors than for non-shared clonotypes. Based on pairwise subsampling, the degree of clonotype sharing among donors was expected to be affected by sequencing depth. Approximately 4.8% of naive CD4, around 4% of naive CD8, approximately 2.2% of memory CD4, and 0.35% to 0.4% of memory CD8 clonotypes were shared across several donors.

V and J are truncated by 1 base and 5 bases respectively, leaving an intervening sequence of 8 bases. Measured from the cysteine to the phenylalanine, the CDR3 is 14 residues long. Only the CDR3 DNA is retained, 42 bases long and in frame from the first base. The germline V gene gives CDR1 as SGHTA and CDR2 as FQGNSA. Notes on this clone: The antigen this receptor binds is unknown. Per-nucleotide qualities are absent, and no much larger clonotype sits a single base away.

TCR CDR3 regions were amplified from genomic DNA by multiplex PCR using the deep immunoSEQ assay. Extracted genomic DNA from each cell subset was spread evenly across all wells of several immunoSEQ 96-well plates, with each plate serving as a replicate. For sorted subsets, roughly 200 ng of genomic DNA, equivalent to 30,000 or so T cell genomes, went into each replicate PCR. Purified libraries were measured with a Qubit 3.0 fluorometer, size-checked on a Bioanalyzer 2100, and measured again with the KAPA Library Quantification kit. A separate single-read 150-cycle Illumina NextSeq 550 flow cell was used to sequence each immunoSEQ 96-well plate. The authors processed their data as follows. Because the immunoSEQ output held only junctional sequences and lacked quality scores, the filtering could not match the filtering applied to full-length reads. Sequences were annotated with PyIR, a Python wrapper for IgBLAST v1.9, and V/J genes and CDR3 were assigned using IMGT germline references. Any read was removed if the V/J assignment was weak (E-value above 1e-6), the CDR3 was missing, or the read contained stop codons, out-of-frame junctions, or ambiguous translated residues. A V3J clonotype was defined by an identical inferred V gene, J gene, and CDR3 amino acid sequence. To compute the percentage overlap between repertoires, the number of shared unique clonotypes was divided by the size of the smaller repertoire. Three approaches were used to assess repertoire richness: RTK rarefaction, the Chao1 estimator, and Recon v2.1 estimates of unobserved clonotypes. Generation probabilities were computed with OLGA for all TCRbeta clonotypes obtained by the gDNA method from several donors. TCRdb took this table from immuneACCESS and kept in-frame rearrangements with V and J called. Such tables lack part of the clones; where checked against another copy, unresolved V genes explain under half of the gap, and the rest is unexplained. V and J calls and clone size are as listed in that table; D and trimming were resolved from the DNA. The sample profile shows more than 2 million clones; around 96% of them were found once. 0.85% to 1.2% of the sample is held by the ten biggest clonotypes.

CD8 naive samples consisted of CD45RO-negative cells that were positively selected for CCR7, yielding a CD45RA+CCR7+ population without TemRA cells. The donors were healthy, HIV-negative adults who had no recently reported acute infections or vaccinations. Only Caucasian adults living in Nashville, Tennessee, USA were represented among the donors. Blood was collected by leukapheresis, and PBMCs were isolated by Ficoll-Histopaque density gradient centrifugation and then cryopreserved in liquid nitrogen vapor phase. Purity and quantity of every magnetically sorted T cell population were checked by analytical flow cytometry. Each sorted fraction had its genomic DNA isolated and then quantified by UV absorbance on a Nanodrop 2000c.

The sequence derives from a man aged 18 to 30 in good health. The rearrangement combines TRBV7-2 with TRBJ2-2; possibly the D gene is TRBD2, per 5 matching bases. The specimen was naive CD8+ T cells sorted from blood. What this sample's cell subset or site label stands for: CD45RA+CCR7+. The CDR3 protein: CASSLEGGTGELFF. The nucleotide sequence is TGTGCCAGCAGCTTAGAAGGCGGGACCGGGGAGCTGTTTTTT.